Below, 9 T cell receptor beta chains from the same sample are listed, as sequenced in a study of blood T cell repertoires in COVID-19. The repertoire was sequenced with immunoSEQ multiplex PCR; TCRdb's copy has only in-frame clones and lacks some. Of hundreds of thousands of clones listed, about 80% are singletons. Sequenced sample: peripheral blood. These TCRs come from a man older than 75 with acute or convalescent COVID-19.

V usage is TRBV4-2 and J usage is TRBJ2-7; 8 positions agree with TRBD2. The germline V gene encodes CDR1 LGHNA and CDR2 YNFKEQ. V shed 0 bases and J 5 bases; nucleotides not matched to a gene: 6. The CDR3 contains 15 residues. The CDR3 spells CASSQEPGGADEQYF. In DNA form, the CDR3 reads TGTGCCAGCAGCCAAGAGCCCGGGGGGGCCGACGAGCAGTACTTC.

The rearrangement joins TRBV29-1 to TRBJ1-1; D is unclear. The V end was cut by 5 bases, the J end by 4 bases, with 14 bases between. In germline, CDR1 is SQVTM, CDR2 ANQGSEA. This CDR3 is 13 amino acids long. CDR3 region: CSVRVDQGTEAFF. The CDR3 nucleotides read TGCAGCGTTCGGGTGGATCAAGGCACTGAAGCTTTCTTT.

The V and J genes are TRBV7-2 and TRBJ2-2; TRBD1 matches 8 bases. J was trimmed by 0 bases and V by 2 bases; bases with no gene match: 2. CDR3 length equals 16 residues. Germline loops: CDR1 SGHTA, CDR2 FQGNSA. The CDR3 nucleotides are TGTGCCAGCAGCTTATTGACAGGGGCGAACACCGGGGAGCTGTTTTTT. Translation: CASSLLTGANTGELFF.

The chain has TRBV6-1 and TRBJ1-6; D not resolved. This CDR3 is 17 amino acids long. Germline CDR1 and CDR2: MNHNS and SASEGT. With 2 bases removed from V and 1 base from J, the gap between germline ends came to 12 bases. The CDR3 region is CASSESPLSSYNSPLHF. In nucleotides, the CDR3 is TGTGCCAGCAGTGAATCCCCTCTCTCGTCCTATAATTCACCCCTCCACTTT.

V gene TRBV10-3 combines with J gene TRBJ1-1; D unclear. The CDR3 is 11 residues long. In germline, CDR1 is ENHRY, CDR2 SYGVKD. With 8 bases removed from V and 5 bases from J, the gap between germline ends came to 9 bases. CDR3 DNA sequence: TGTGCCATCCGAGAGCGGACTGAAGCTTTCTTT. The encoded protein is CAIRERTEAFF.

The gene calls are TRBV6-6 and TRBJ1-5, with 9 bases that match TRBD1. Germline-derived CDR1 and CDR2 are MNHNY and SVGAGI (reference sequence). The CDR3 consists of 16 residues. V was pared by 4 bases and J by 4 bases, with 8 bases of the junction left unmatched. CDR3 bases: TGTGCCAGCAGTTGGCAAACTGGACAGGGGAATCAGCCCCAGCATTTT. It specifies CASSWQTGQGNQPQHF.

V usage is TRBV4-2 and J usage is TRBJ2-5; TRBD1 matches 7 bases. This CDR3 has 14 residues. J gave up 5 bases and V 2 bases, and 5 bases lay outside the gene matches. Germline V CDR1 and CDR2: LGHNA, YNFKEQ. CDR3 sequence reads: CASSQNQGVETQYF. For the CDR3, the DNA is TGTGCCAGCAGCCAAAACCAGGGGGTGGAGACCCAGTACTTC.

The V and J genes are TRBV19 and TRBJ1-4, with no clear D. The germline V gene has CDR1 LNHDA and CDR2 SQIVND (reference sequence). Between the trimmed V and J ends, which lost 5 bases and 7 bases, there was a span of 14 bases. This CDR3 comprises 14 residues. This CDR3 is CASSRPASSEKLFF. The CDR3 bases are TGTGCCAGTAGTCGCCCGGCTAGCAGTGAAAAACTGTTTTTT.

The J gene is TRBJ1-6, the V gene TRBV6-2 or TRBV6-3; D might be TRBD1 (6 bases). Germline V CDR1 and CDR2: MNHEY, SVGEGT. There are 15 residues in the CDR3. The ends were cut back, 0 bases at V and 6 bases at J, with 9 bases in the middle. This CDR3 is CASSYSTGANSPLHF. CDR3 coding DNA: TGTGCCAGCAGTTACTCGACAGGAGCTAATTCACCCCTCCACTTT.